This is a list of T cell receptor beta chains from one sample in a study of T cells after yellow fever vaccination. TCRdb redid the calling of the 5' RACE reads with MiXCR, one entry per CDR3 protein. The data contain a few hundred thousand distinct CDR3 sequences, 8.7% of them seen just once; the ten biggest clones take up 3% to 4%. Material: CD4+ T cells sorted from PBMCs, obtained 5 days after the yellow fever booster vaccination. All receptors derive from a man between 18 and 29 years old who received the YFV17D yellow fever vaccine. Each CDR3 is given with its conserved first and last residue. The D gene is left open where the match is weak. Rows may omit the clone size; those that give it use once, few, many or a size class.

clone size | J gene | V gene | D gene | CDR3 DNA | CDR3 protein
. | TRBJ2-5 | TRBV29-1 | TRBD2 | TGCAGCGTTGTGGGGACTACAACGTACCAAGAGACCCAGTACTTC | CSVVGTTTYQETQYF
few | TRBJ2-2 | TRBV20-1 | . | TGCAGTGCTAGAGAGGCGGGGAACACCGGGGAGCTGTTTTTT | CSAREAGNTGELFF
. | TRBJ1-5 | TRBV20-1 | . | TGCAGTGGCGCACGGGCCATTAGCAATCAGCCCCAGCATTTT | CSGARAISNQPQHF
many | TRBJ2-2 | TRBV7-9 | . | TGTGCCAGCAGCTTAACGCTGAACACCGGGGAGCTGTTTTTT | CASSLTLNTGELFF
few | TRBJ1-2 | TRBV7-2 | . | TGTGCCAGCAGCTTAACCCCACAGGGAGAGGAGGCCTATGGCTACACCTTC | CASSLTPQGEEAYGYTF
many | TRBJ1-5 | TRBV27 | . | TGTGCCAGCAAGCAGGGGTTTATGCAGCCCCAGCATTTT | CASKQGFMQPQHF
few | TRBJ1-1 | TRBV6-2/TRBV6-3 | TRBD1 | TGTGCCAGCAGTTACTCGAGAGGGGGCGCGGACACTGAAGCTTTCTTT | CASSYSRGGADTEAFF
many | TRBJ1-1 | TRBV10-3 | . | TGTGCCATCAGTGAGTTATGGGGCACTGAAGCTTTCTTT | CAISELWGTEAFF
. | TRBJ2-5 | TRBV5-1 | . | TGCGCCAGCAGCTGGACACCATTAACAGTTCCTGCCAAAGAGACCCAGTACTTC | CASSWTPLTVPAKETQYF
few | TRBJ1-2 | TRBV7-2 | TRBD1 | TGTGCCAGCAGCTTTGGACAGGGTAACTATGGCTACACCTTC | CASSFGQGNYGYTF
many | TRBJ2-1 | TRBV29-1 | TRBD1 | TGCAGCGCACGCGGACAGGGGCGGGAGCAGTTCTTC | CSARGQGREQFF
. | TRBJ2-1 | TRBV7-9 | . | TGTGCCAGCAGCTTAGTGAGGGGGTACAATGAGCAGTTCTTC | CASSLVRGYNEQFF
. | TRBJ1-6 | TRBV29-1 | . | TGCAGCGTTGCTGAAGGGACTAATTCACCCCTCCACTTT | CSVAEGTNSPLHF
few | TRBJ1-5 | TRBV7-2 | . | TGTGCCAGCAGCGAGGGGAGGGATCAGCCCCAGCATTTT | CASSEGRDQPQHF
. | TRBJ1-6 | TRBV11-2 | . | TGTGCCAGCAGCTTAGGGTGGTTCGGTGATTCACCCCTCCACTTT | CASSLGWFGDSPLHF
. | TRBJ1-5 | TRBV7-8 | . | TGTGCCAGCAGCCAAGGAGGGGGATTCGTTCAGCCCCAGCATTTT | CASSQGGGFVQPQHF
. | TRBJ1-3 | TRBV5-1 | TRBD1 | TGCGCCAGCAGCTCACAGGGGAGCTCTGGAAACACCATATATTTT | CASSSQGSSGNTIYF